The rows below give T cell receptor beta chains drawn from one sample of a study of spatial heterogeneity in lung cancer. TCRdb re-derived calls from the 5' RACE reads in MiXCR, one entry per CDR3 protein. The data hold some 83,000 distinct CDR3 sequences, with about 7.8% observed a single time. Here the sequenced sample was PBMCs, taken at surgery. The receptors here all came from a male donor with early-stage non-small cell lung cancer. Each CDR3 is given with its conserved first and last residue. A D gene is named only where the DNA matches it firmly. Clone size is stated in some rows and not others, as once, few, many or a class when expanded.

D gene	clone size	V gene	J gene	CDR3 DNA	CDR3 protein
-	many	TRBV4-1	TRBJ1-1	TGCGCCAGCAGCTTTCAGGGCCCGAACACTGAAGCTTTCTTT	CASSFQGPNTEAFF
-	many	TRBV6-1	TRBJ2-7	TGTGCCAGCAGTGAAATCGGGTACGAGCAGTACTTC	CASSEIGYEQYF
-	-	TRBV5-1	TRBJ1-1	TGCGCCAGCAGCTTGGAGGGACCTTCGAGCACTGAAGCTTTCTTT	CASSLEGPSSTEAFF
-	many	TRBV27	TRBJ2-3	TGTGCCAGCAGTTTAGCGGGCACAGATACGCAGTATTTT	CASSLAGTDTQYF
-	-	TRBV9	TRBJ1-3	TGTGCCAGCAGCGTAGCGGGGCACTCTGGAAACACCATATATTTT	CASSVAGHSGNTIYF
-	-	TRBV2	TRBJ2-6	TGTGCCAGACTATCTGGGGCCAACGTCCTGACTTTC	CARLSGANVLTF
TRBD2	many	TRBV27	TRBJ2-1	TGTGCCAGCAGTTTTTCGGTGACTAGCGGCGTCTCGGATGAGCAGTTCTTC	CASSFSVTSGVSDEQFF
TRBD1	many	TRBV4-3	TRBJ2-2	TGCGCCAGCAGCCAAGACTCGACAGGGACCGGGGAGCTGTTTTTT	CASSQDSTGTGELFF
-	-	TRBV5-5	TRBJ1-1	TGTGCCAGCAGCTTGGCAGGATCCCACACTGAAGCTTTCTTT	CASSLAGSHTEAFF
-	-	TRBV30	TRBJ2-1	TGTGCCTGGGGTAGAGCGTACAATGAGCAGTTCTTC	CAWGRAYNEQFF
-	many	TRBV7-2	TRBJ2-1	TGTGCCAGCAGGCAGACATCTACGTACAATGAGCAGTTCTTC	CASRQTSTYNEQFF
-	many	TRBV29-1	TRBJ2-2	TGCAGCGCCAGGGAGAACACCGGGGAGCTGTTTTTT	CSARENTGELFF
-	few	TRBV6-5	TRBJ2-1	TGTGCCAGCAGTTACTCGGTAGCAGGGACCAATGAGCAGTTCTTC	CASSYSVAGTNEQFF
TRBD1	-	TRBV12-3/TRBV12-4	TRBJ1-5	TGTGCCAGCAGCGGAGGGGGCTCGGGCAATCAGCCCCAGCATTTT	CASSGGGSGNQPQHF
-	few	TRBV6-2/TRBV6-3	TRBJ2-7	TGTGCCAGCAGCGTGACGTCACCGGGCTACGAGCAGTACTTC	CASSVTSPGYEQYF
TRBD1	few	TRBV7-9	TRBJ1-3	TGTGCCAGCAGCCAGGGACAGGGCCTTAACACCATATATTTT	CASSQGQGLNTIYF
-	-	TRBV27	TRBJ2-7	TGTGCCAGCAGCCGGACAGCCCAAGCCTCTACCTACGAGCAGTACTTC	CASSRTAQASTYEQYF
TRBD2	many	TRBV6-2/TRBV6-3	TRBJ2-7	TGTGCCAGCAGTCACGGGGGCGGACTAGCGGACGGGTTCTACGAGCAGTACTTC	CASSHGGGLADGFYEQYF
-	few	TRBV5-1	TRBJ1-3	TGCGCCAGCAGCCCACAGACAGGCTCCGGAAACACCATATATTTT	CASSPQTGSGNTIYF
TRBD1	-	TRBV7-6	TRBJ2-5	TGTGCCAGCAGCGCTTTGGGACAGTTCCAAGAGACCCAGTACTTC	CASSALGQFQETQYF
-	few	TRBV19	TRBJ1-2	TGTGCCAGTAGTGTTATCGGCACCAACTATGGCTACACCTTC	CASSVIGTNYGYTF
TRBD2	-	TRBV29-1	TRBJ2-3	TGCAGCGCCGGACTAGCTATGGGCACAGATACGCAGTATTTT	CSAGLAMGTDTQYF
-	many	TRBV18	TRBJ1-1	TGTGCCAGCTCAGCCGGACGAAACACTGAAGCTTTCTTT	CASSAGRNTEAFF
TRBD1	many	TRBV20-1	TRBJ1-1	TGCAGTGCTCACCGTCCCGGGACAGGGAACACTGAAGCTTTCTTT	CSAHRPGTGNTEAFF
TRBD1	many	TRBV27	TRBJ1-4	TGTGCCAGCAGTTCCCGGGCAGGGGGGGGATTAAAGGAAAAACTGTTTTTT	CASSSRAGGGLKEKLFF
-	few	TRBV20-1	TRBJ1-3	TGCAGTGCTAGAGGGGGACTGGGAATTTCTGGAAACACCATATATTTT	CSARGGLGISGNTIYF
TRBD2	many	TRBV5-1	TRBJ2-3	TGCGCCAGCAGCACGGGACTAGCGGGAGTTAATTTGGATACGCAGTATTTT	CASSTGLAGVNLDTQYF
-	-	TRBV12-3/TRBV12-4	TRBJ1-1	TGTGCCAGCAGTTTAGGGGGGCCTGAAGCTTTCTTT	CASSLGGPEAFF
TRBD2	few	TRBV7-8	TRBJ2-1	TGTGCCAGCAGCTTAGGGGGACTAGCCGCCTACAATGAGCAGTTCTTC	CASSLGGLAAYNEQFF
-	many	TRBV13	TRBJ2-2	TGTGCCAGCAGCTTAGAAAAGGGCTCGGGCGCAGGAGGGGAGCTGTTTTTT	CASSLEKGSGAGGELFF
TRBD1	few	TRBV7-9	TRBJ2-1	TGTGCCAGCAGCTCCGCTCGGACAGGTTCAAGCTCCTACAATGAGCAGTTCTTC	CASSSARTGSSSYNEQFF
-	-	TRBV5-1	TRBJ2-5	TGCGCCAGCAGCTTCACAGCCAATTTGAAACAAGAGACCCAGTACTTC	CASSFTANLKQETQYF
-	-	TRBV6-2/TRBV6-3	TRBJ1-4	TGTGCCAGCAGCCAACAGGGAAGGAATGAAAAACTGTTTTTT	CASSQQGRNEKLFF
TRBD1	many	TRBV12-3/TRBV12-4	TRBJ2-1	TGTGCCAGCAGCCCCTCCCCAGGGGGCAGCGGGAATGAGCAGTTCTTC	CASSPSPGGSGNEQFF
-	few	TRBV7-9	TRBJ2-5	TGTGCCAGCAGCGCGCCCGGGGGCCAAGAGACCCAGTACTTC	CASSAPGGQETQYF
TRBD2	many	TRBV19	TRBJ2-3	TGTGCCAGTAGTACTCCAGCGGGAGGGCTAACAGATACGCAGTATTTT	CASSTPAGGLTDTQYF
TRBD1	few	TRBV7-2	TRBJ1-6	TGTGCCAGCAGCTTTCGGACAGGGAGTAATTCACCCCTCCACTTT	CASSFRTGSNSPLHF